The 27 T cell receptor beta chains below come from one sample, sequenced in a study of molecular identifiers for immune sequencing clone quantification (dated by TCRdb to between 2018 and 2020). Library preparation employed PCR. The run used an Illumina HiSeq 4000. TCRdb passed the public sequencing reads through fastp at Q25 and MiXCR, retaining productive beta sequences. Rows with one shared CDR3 protein collapse into an entry with the most common genes and DNA. For this sample there are approximately 9,800 distinct CDR3 sequences; around a fifth appear just once. Around 1.8% of the sample is held by the ten biggest clonotypes. Material: naive CD8+ T cells from blood, with Jurkat cell RNA spiked in. Reading the label with the study, this specimen's cell subset or site is: FACS-sorted CD8+CD4-CCR7+CD45RA+ naive T cells. All receptors come from a human donor in good health. Some libraries in this study had Jurkat cell RNA spiked in.

This clonotype was counted at least ten times. The chain employs TRBV27 and TRBJ1-1; no clear D gene. This CDR3 comprises 13 residues. Trimming cost V 3 bases and J 3 bases, with 8 bases left between them. The V gene's germline CDR1 is MNHEY and CDR2 SMNVEV (reference sequence). In DNA form, the CDR3 reads TGTGCCAGCAGTTTCTTCCGGGACACTGAAGCTTTCTTT. As protein: CASSFFRDTEAFF.

Only a few counts were recorded for this clonotype. This sequence joins TRBV4-1 and TRBJ2-1; D is undetermined. The CDR3 has 18 amino acids. The germline V gene encodes CDR1 MGHRA and CDR2 YSYEKL. V dropped 2 bases and J dropped 2 bases, with 19 bases sitting between them. The CDR3 here is CASSQQFPIEEPYNEQFF. The CDR3 nucleotides are TGCGCCAGCAGCCAACAGTTTCCTATCGAAGAACCCTACAATGAGCAGTTCTTC.

This clonotype ranks as medium-sized. CDR3 amino acids: CASSFPNRDEQFF. The CDR3 DNA reads TGTGCCAGCAGCTTTCCTAACAGGGATGAGCAGTTCTTC. The rearrangement uses TRBV7-2 and TRBJ2-1; a possible D gene is TRBD1 (6 bases). This CDR3 region has 13 residues. Trimming took off 3 bases at V and 8 bases at J, with 11 bases between the two ends. Looked up from germline, CDR1 is SGHTA and CDR2 is FQGNSA.

In its sample, this clonotype was seen many times. The chain has TRBV5-6 and TRBJ2-7; TRBD1 matches 9 bases. The V segment lost 4 bases and the J segment 3 bases; nucleotides outside the gene matches: 8. The germline V gene encodes CDR1 SGHDT and CDR2 YYEEEE. CDR3 length: 15 residues. This CDR3 is CASSIQGGQGYEQYF. The CDR3 DNA reads TGTGCCAGCAGCATCCAAGGGGGACAGGGCTACGAGCAGTACTTC.

This clonotype has just a few counts. It may be a read error: a sequence one base away is much more abundant. V gene TRBV9 combines with J gene TRBJ1-1; no clear D gene. The CDR3 runs to 13 residues. Per germline, CDR1 SGDLS and CDR2 YYNGEE. CDR3: CAGSPRVDYGAFF. In DNA form, the CDR3 reads TGTGCCGGCAGCCCCCGGGTCGATTACGGGGCTTTCTTT.

The chain links TRBV27 to TRBJ1-1; 7 bases map to TRBD1. The CDR3 runs 17 residues. CDR1 and CDR2 (germline): MNHEY, SMNVEV (reference sequence). J gave up 0 bases and V 5 bases, and 12 bases lay outside the gene matches. The CDR3 nucleotides are TGTGCCAGCAGTCCCTATGAGGGGGCGGGGGTGAACACTGAAGCTTTCTTT. This codes for CASSPYEGAGVNTEAFF.

This chain connects TRBV27 to TRBJ2-2; D gene uncertain. Germline CDR1 reads MNHEY; CDR2 reads SMNVEV (reference sequence). CDR3 length: 13 amino acids. The V end lost 6 bases, the J end lost 6 bases, and 11 bases lay between the germline ends. The CDR3 loop is CASSRLGPGELFF. Here the CDR3 DNA reads TGTGCCAGCAGCCGTCTCGGGCCCGGGGAGCTGTTTTTT.

This clonotype was seen at least ten times. The chain couples TRBV6-5 to TRBJ2-5; a possible D gene is TRBD1 (6 bases). The CDR3 loop spans 13 amino acids. Trimming stripped 6 bases from V and 5 bases from J, with 13 bases between. In germline, CDR1 is MNHEY, CDR2 SVGAGI. The CDR3 loop reads CASSPQGWETQYF. In nucleotides, the CDR3 is TGTGCCAGCAGCCCACAGGGATGGGAGACCCAGTACTTC.

This clonotype was found a few times. The rearrangement links TRBV7-6 to TRBJ2-3, with TRBD2 identical over 9 bases. V was clipped by 3 bases and J by 5 bases; unmatched bases: 3. The CDR3 extends over 14 amino acids. Germline V gene data show CDR1 as SGHVS and CDR2 as FNYEAQ. The DNA for the CDR3 is TGTGCCAGCAGCTTGGCGGGAGGGGTAGATACGCAGTATTTT. The encoded protein is CASSLAGGVDTQYF.

In its sample, this clonotype was seen many times. The chain employs TRBV6-2 or TRBV6-3 and TRBJ1-1, with D tentatively TRBD1 (6 bases). This CDR3 is 15 amino acids long. V lost 2 bases, J lost 2 bases, and 12 bases lay in between. Germline lookup yields CDR1 MNHEY and CDR2 SVGEGT. CDR3 amino acids: CASSYEDSTNTEAFF. DNA for the CDR3: TGTGCCAGCAGTTACGAGGACAGCACCAACACTGAAGCTTTCTTT.

In regard to this clonotype: This may stem from a read error, because a much larger clone lies one nucleotide away. The V gene is TRBV7-6, the J gene TRBJ1-1, with TRBD1 matching 7 bases. This CDR3 is built from 13 residues. The germline V gene has CDR1 SGHVS and CDR2 FNYEAQ. CDR3 nucleotide sequence: TGTGCCGGCAGCCCACGGGACAGAGGGCACGCTTTCTTT. This translates into CAGSPRDRGHAFF.

This clonotype was seen a few times. This sequence may be a read error, since a much larger clone differs from it by one base. The gene calls are TRBV5-5 and TRBJ2-5; D ambiguous. The CDR3 extends over 16 amino acids. The germline CDR1 and CDR2 sequences are SGHKS and YYEKEE (reference sequence). V was cut by 4 bases and J by 4 bases, with 20 bases left in between. CDR3 coding DNA: TGTGCCAGCAGCACATTACCGGAACGCACCACAGAGACCCAGTACTTC. Translating it yields CASSTLPERTTETQYF.

By sample fraction, this clonotype is medium-sized (0.01 to 0.1%). The V call is TRBV7-3, the J call TRBJ2-3; D may match TRBD1 or TRBD2 (5 bases each). From germline, CDR1 is SGHTA and CDR2 FQGTGA. V lost 5 bases to trimming and J lost 2 bases, with 35 bases between them. The CDR3 has 22 residues. For the CDR3, the DNA is TGTGCCAGCAGCCTACGACCACCGGGACGCCAGACACCCCAACTCTCCACAGATACGCAGTATTTT. This gives the protein CASSLRPPGRQTPQLSTDTQYF.

This clonotype was recorded many times. V and J are TRBV13 and TRBJ2-7; 8 bases map to TRBD1. The J segment lost 1 base and the V segment lost 4 bases, leaving 6 bases of the junction unmatched. The CDR3 has 15 residues. In germline, CDR1 is PRHDT, CDR2 FYEKMQ (reference sequence). The CDR3 reads CASSSTGEVSYEQYF. In DNA form, the CDR3 reads TGTGCCAGCAGCTCGACAGGGGAGGTATCCTACGAGCAGTACTTC.

Within the sample, this clonotype is medium-sized. The rearrangement joins TRBV7-3 to TRBJ2-3; D gene ambiguous. In germline, CDR1 is SGHTA, CDR2 FQGTGA. V was clipped by 2 bases and J by 2 bases, with 5 bases between them. CDR3 length: 13 amino acids. CDR3 DNA: TGTGCCAGCAGCTTACAGCCCACAGATACGCAGTATTTT. This encodes CASSLQPTDTQYF.

The chain couples TRBV7-2 to TRBJ2-4, with D perhaps matching TRBD1 (6 bases). V was cut by 5 bases and J by 7 bases, with 15 bases left in between. The CDR3 is 14 amino acids. From germline, CDR1 is SGHTA and CDR2 FQGNSA. The DNA of the CDR3 is TGTGCCAGCAGCCTCCGCCTTACAGGGAACATTCAGTACTTC. It yields the protein CASSLRLTGNIQYF.

This clonotype qualifies as medium-sized. The J gene is TRBJ1-5, the V gene TRBV28; TRBD1 matches at 8 bases. The CDR3 is made up of 15 amino acids. Germline CDR1 MDHEN, CDR2 SYDVKM. Trimming cost V 5 bases and J 1 base; bases outside gene matches: 4. CDR3 loop: CASSINRGSNQPQHF. The CDR3 DNA is TGTGCCAGCAGTATCAACAGGGGGAGCAATCAGCCCCAGCATTTT.

This clonotype has ten or more counts. The rearrangement uses TRBV6-5 and TRBJ2-7, with a weak D call TRBD1 (6 bases). This CDR3 region has 15 residues. CDR1 MNHEY and CDR2 SVGAGI come from the germline V gene. Trimming took off 6 bases at V and 6 bases at J, with 21 bases between the two ends. The CDR3 DNA sequence: TGTGCCAGCAGACGAGGACAGTCACGCCCTCGCGAGCAGTACTTC. This sequence encodes CASRRGQSRPREQYF.

By sample share, this clonotype is medium-sized. The chain joins TRBV29-1 to TRBJ2-1, with D perhaps matching TRBD2 (6 bases). CDR1 is SQVTM, CDR2 ANQGSEA, per germline. The CDR3 is 14 residues long. V dropped 3 bases and J dropped 4 bases, with 13 bases sitting between them. The CDR3 loop reads CSVDRRDNYNEQFF. CDR3 coding DNA: TGCAGCGTTGATCGGCGGGATAATTACAATGAGCAGTTCTTC.

This clonotype is deemed medium-sized (0.01 to 0.1%). The CDR3 DNA reads as TGTGCCATCAGTGAGTCGACGAGGGAACGGCAAGAGACCCAGTACTTC. This gives the protein CAISESTRERQETQYF. The chain is built from TRBV10-3 and TRBJ2-5, with a possible D match to TRBD2 (5 bases). V was trimmed by 0 bases and J by 2 bases, leaving 13 bases between them. This CDR3 has 16 residues. Germline V gene sequence: CDR1 ENHRY, CDR2 SYGVKD.

Many counts were recorded for this clonotype. The chain couples TRBV4-1 to TRBJ2-3; a possible D gene is TRBD2 (5 bases). The CDR3 length is 17 residues. Germline V gene sequence: CDR1 MGHRA, CDR2 YSYEKL. V was trimmed by 1 base and J by 2 bases, leaving 16 bases between them. The CDR3 nucleotides are TGCGCCAGCAGCCAAGTGGGTCTAGCTGTAAACACAGATACGCAGTATTTT. Amino acid sequence: CASSQVGLAVNTDTQYF.

This clonotype was picked up many times. This sequence joins TRBV28 and TRBJ1-4, with D perhaps matching TRBD1 (5 bases). Between the trimmed V and J ends, which lost 2 bases and 8 bases, there was a span of 12 bases. Germline CDR1 and CDR2: MDHEN and SYDVKM. The CDR3 loop spans 14 amino acids. CDR3 in amino acids: CASSLRGEGEKLFF. CDR3 in DNA: TGTGCCAGCAGTTTACGGGGGGAAGGGGAAAAACTGTTTTTT.

This clonotype is categorized as medium-sized. This chain uses TRBV29-1 with TRBJ2-4; D gene ambiguous. V was trimmed by 1 base and J by 0 bases, leaving 10 bases between them. CDR3 length: 15 amino acids. CDR1 and CDR2 from the germline V gene are SQVTM and ANQGSEA. The CDR3 region has the DNA TGCAGCGTTGAAGTGTTGCAGAGAGCCAAAAACATTCAGTACTTC. As protein: CSVEVLQRAKNIQYF.

By share of the sample, this clonotype is medium-sized. This chain joins TRBV25-1 and TRBJ1-6, with 8 bases identical to TRBD1. CDR3 length: 15 amino acids. Looked up from germline, CDR1 is MGHDK and CDR2 is SYGVNS. Trimming took 3 bases from V and 6 from J; bases not matched to a gene: 4. The CDR3 bases are TGTGCCAGCAGTGACCTGACAGGGGTTAATTCACCCCTCCACTTT. This encodes CASSDLTGVNSPLHF. Using reference TRBV25-1 and TRBJ1-6 for the parts outside the CDR3, the full variable domain is EADIYQTPRYLVIGTGKKITLECSQTMGHDKMYWYQQDPGMELHLIHYSYGVNSTEKGDLSSESTVSRIRTEHFPLTLESARPSHTSQYLCASSDLTGVNSPLHFGNGTRLTVT.

This clonotype was recorded at least ten times. The CDR3 bases are TGTGCCAGCACCTTCTACAATGAGCAGTTCTTC. Protein: CASTFYNEQFF. The chain couples TRBV6-2 or TRBV6-3 to TRBJ2-1; no clear D gene. V lost 7 bases and J 3 bases, leaving 4 bases between the germline ends. Germline V CDR1 and CDR2: MNHEY, SVGEGT. This CDR3 comprises 11 residues.

This clonotype is medium-sized within its sample. This rearrangement joins TRBV20-1 to TRBJ2-3; D might be TRBD1 or TRBD2, each matching 5 bases. CDR1 DFQATT and CDR2 SNEGSKA come from the germline V gene (reference sequence). V was trimmed by 6 bases and J by 3 bases, leaving 19 bases between them. The CDR3 consists of 15 residues. The CDR3, as DNA: TGCAGTGCCATCCCCCGGGGCGTAGAGACAGATACGCAGTATTTT. Translating gives CSAIPRGVETDTQYF.

This clonotype is deemed medium-sized. The J gene is TRBJ2-7, the V gene TRBV28; D not certain. This CDR3 has 13 residues. CDR1 MDHEN and CDR2 SYDVKM come from the germline V gene. With 5 bases removed from V and 9 bases from J, the gap between germline ends came to 17 bases. The CDR3 loop reads CASSETDPGGQYF. The CDR3 DNA follows: TGTGCCAGCAGTGAAACGGACCCCGGCGGGCAGTACTTC.